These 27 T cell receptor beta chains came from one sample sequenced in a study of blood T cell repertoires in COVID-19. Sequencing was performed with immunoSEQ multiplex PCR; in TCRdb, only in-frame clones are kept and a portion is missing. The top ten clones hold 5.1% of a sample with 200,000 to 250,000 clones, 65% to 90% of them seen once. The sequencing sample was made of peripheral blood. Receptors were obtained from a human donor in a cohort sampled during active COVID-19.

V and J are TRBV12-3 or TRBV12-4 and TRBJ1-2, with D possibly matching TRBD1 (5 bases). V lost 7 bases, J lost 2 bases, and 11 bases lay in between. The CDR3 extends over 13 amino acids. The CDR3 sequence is CASTPAGNYGYTF. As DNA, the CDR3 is TGTGCCAGCACCCCGGCAGGGAACTATGGCTACACCTTC.

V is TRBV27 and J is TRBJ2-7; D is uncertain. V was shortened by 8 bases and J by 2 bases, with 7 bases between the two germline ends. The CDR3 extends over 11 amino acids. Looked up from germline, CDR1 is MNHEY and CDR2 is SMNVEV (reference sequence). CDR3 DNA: TGTGCCAGCGGTCAGGCCTACGAGCAGTACTTC. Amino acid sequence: CASGQAYEQYF.

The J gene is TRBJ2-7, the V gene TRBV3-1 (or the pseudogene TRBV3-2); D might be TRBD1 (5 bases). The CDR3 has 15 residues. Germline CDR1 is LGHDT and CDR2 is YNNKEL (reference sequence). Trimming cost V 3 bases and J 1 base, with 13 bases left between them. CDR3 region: CASSQMDIGSYEQYF. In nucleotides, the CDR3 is TGTGCCAGCAGCCAGATGGACATCGGATCCTACGAGCAGTACTTC.

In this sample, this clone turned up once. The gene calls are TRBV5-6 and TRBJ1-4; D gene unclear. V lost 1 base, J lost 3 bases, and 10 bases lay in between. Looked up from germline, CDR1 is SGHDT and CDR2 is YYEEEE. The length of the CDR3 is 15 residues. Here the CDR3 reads CASSLRLTANEKLFF. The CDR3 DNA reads TGTGCCAGCAGCTTGAGGCTAACAGCTAATGAAAAACTGTTTTTT.

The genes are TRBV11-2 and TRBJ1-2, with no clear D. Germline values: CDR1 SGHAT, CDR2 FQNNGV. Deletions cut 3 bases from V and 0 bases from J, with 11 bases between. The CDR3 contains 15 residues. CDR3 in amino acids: CASSFYRHSNYGYTF. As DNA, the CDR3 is TGTGCCAGCAGCTTTTACAGACACTCTAACTATGGCTACACCTTC.

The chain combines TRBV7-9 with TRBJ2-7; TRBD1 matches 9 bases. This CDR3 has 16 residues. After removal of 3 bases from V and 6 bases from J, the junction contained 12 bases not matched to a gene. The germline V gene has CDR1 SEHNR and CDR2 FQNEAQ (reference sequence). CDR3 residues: CASSFRGTGIVSEQYF. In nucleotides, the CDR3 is TGTGCCAGCAGCTTTCGAGGGACAGGGATCGTCTCCGAGCAGTACTTC.

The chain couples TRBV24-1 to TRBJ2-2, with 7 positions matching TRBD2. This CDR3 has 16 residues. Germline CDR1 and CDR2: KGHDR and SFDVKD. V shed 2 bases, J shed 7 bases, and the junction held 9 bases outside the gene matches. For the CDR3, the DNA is TGTGCCACCAGTGATTCTAGGCGGGAGTTTCTCGGGGAGCTGTTTTTT. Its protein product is CATSDSRREFLGELFF.

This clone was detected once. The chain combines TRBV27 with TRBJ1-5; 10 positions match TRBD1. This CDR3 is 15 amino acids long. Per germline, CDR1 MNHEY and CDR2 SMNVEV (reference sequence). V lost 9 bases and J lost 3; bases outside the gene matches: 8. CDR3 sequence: CASRGTGAINQPQHF. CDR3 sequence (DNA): TGTGCCAGTCGAGGGACAGGGGCGATCAATCAGCCCCAGCATTTT.

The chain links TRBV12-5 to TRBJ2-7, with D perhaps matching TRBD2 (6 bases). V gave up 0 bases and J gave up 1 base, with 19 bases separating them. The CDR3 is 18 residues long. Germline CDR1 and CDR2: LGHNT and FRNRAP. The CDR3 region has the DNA TGTGCTAGTGGTTTGGTACCAAAGGAACATGGAGGGTCCTACGAGCAGTACTTC. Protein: CASGLVPKEHGGSYEQYF.

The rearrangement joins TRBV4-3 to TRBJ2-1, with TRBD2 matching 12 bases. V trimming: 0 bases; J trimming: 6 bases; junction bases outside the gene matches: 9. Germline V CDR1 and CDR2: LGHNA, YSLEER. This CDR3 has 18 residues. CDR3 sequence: CASSQEAASGRVSNEQFF. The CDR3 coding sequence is TGCGCCAGCAGCCAAGAGGCCGCTAGCGGGAGGGTTTCCAATGAGCAGTTCTTC.

CDR3 residues: CAWMGQGSNQPQHF. CDR3 bases: TGTGCCTGGATGGGACAGGGAAGCAATCAGCCCCAGCATTTT. The chain carries TRBV30 and TRBJ1-5; 9 bases are a match to TRBD1. The germline CDR1 and CDR2 sequences are GTSNPN and SVGIG (reference sequence). The CDR3 consists of 14 residues. J was trimmed by 1 base and V by 4 bases; bases with no gene match: 2.

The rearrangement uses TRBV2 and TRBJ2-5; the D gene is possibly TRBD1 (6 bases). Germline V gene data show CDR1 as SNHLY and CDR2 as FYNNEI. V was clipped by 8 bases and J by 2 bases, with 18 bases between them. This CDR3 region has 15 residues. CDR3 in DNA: TGTGCCAGCGGAAGCTTCCCGACAGGACAAGAGACCCAGTACTTC. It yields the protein CASGSFPTGQETQYF.

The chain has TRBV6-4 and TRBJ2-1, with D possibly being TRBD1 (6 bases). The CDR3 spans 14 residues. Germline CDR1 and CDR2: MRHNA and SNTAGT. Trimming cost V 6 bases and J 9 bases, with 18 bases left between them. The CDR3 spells CASRDGYREGEQFF. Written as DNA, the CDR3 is TGTGCCAGCAGGGACGGGTACAGGGAAGGTGAGCAGTTCTTC.

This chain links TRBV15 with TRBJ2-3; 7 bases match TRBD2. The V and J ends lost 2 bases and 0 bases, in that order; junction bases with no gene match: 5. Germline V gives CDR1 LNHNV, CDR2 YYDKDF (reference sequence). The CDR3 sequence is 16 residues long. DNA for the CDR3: TGTGCCACCAGCAGATGGGAGGGCCCTAGCACAGATACGCAGTATTTT. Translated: CATSRWEGPSTDTQYF.

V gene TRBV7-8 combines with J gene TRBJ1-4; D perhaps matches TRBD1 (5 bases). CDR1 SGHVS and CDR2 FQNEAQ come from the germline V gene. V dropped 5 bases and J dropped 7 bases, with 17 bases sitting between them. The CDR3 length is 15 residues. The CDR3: CASSRGLPGSEKLFF. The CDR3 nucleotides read TGTGCCAGCAGCCGGGGACTTCCAGGCAGTGAAAAACTGTTTTTT.

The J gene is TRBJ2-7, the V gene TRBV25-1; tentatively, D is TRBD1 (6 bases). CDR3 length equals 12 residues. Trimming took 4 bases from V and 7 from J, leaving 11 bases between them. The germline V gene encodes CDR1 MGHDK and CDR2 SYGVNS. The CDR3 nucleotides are TGTGCCAGCAGTGTCCAGGGGTGGGAGCAGTACTTC. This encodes CASSVQGWEQYF.

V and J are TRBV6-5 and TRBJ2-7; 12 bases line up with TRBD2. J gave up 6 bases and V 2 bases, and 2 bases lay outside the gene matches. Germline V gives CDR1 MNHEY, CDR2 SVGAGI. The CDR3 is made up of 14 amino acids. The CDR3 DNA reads TGTGCCAGCAGTTACCTGACTAGCGGGAGCGAGCAGTACTTC. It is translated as CASSYLTSGSEQYF.

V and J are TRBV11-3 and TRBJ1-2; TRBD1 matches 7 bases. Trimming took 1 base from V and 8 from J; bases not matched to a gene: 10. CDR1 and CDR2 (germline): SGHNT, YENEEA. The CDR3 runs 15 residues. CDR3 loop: CASSLVRGPLRGYTF. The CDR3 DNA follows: TGTGCCAGCAGCTTAGTGAGGGGGCCCCTTAGGGGCTACACCTTC.

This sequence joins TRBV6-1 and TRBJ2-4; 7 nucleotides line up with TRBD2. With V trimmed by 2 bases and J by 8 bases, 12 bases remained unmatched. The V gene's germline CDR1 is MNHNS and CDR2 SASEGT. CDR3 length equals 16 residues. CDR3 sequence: CASSERMGGEVDIQYF. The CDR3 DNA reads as TGTGCCAGCAGTGAAAGAATGGGGGGGGAGGTGGACATTCAGTACTTC.

The CDR3 sequence: CAIGQGTDTQYF. CDR3 bases: TGTGCCATCGGACAGGGGACAGATACGCAGTATTTT. The chain joins TRBV10-3 to TRBJ2-3; 9 bases are a match to TRBD1. The CDR3 loop spans 12 amino acids. The germline V gene has CDR1 ENHRY and CDR2 SYGVKD. Unmatched junction bases numbered 0, after V lost 8 bases and J lost 3 bases.

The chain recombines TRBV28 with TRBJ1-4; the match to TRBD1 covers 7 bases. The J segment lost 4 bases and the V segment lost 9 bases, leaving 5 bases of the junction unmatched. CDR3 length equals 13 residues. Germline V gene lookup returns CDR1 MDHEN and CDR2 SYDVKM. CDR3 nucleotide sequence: TGTGCCAGTGTGGGACAGCTTAATGAAAAACTGTTTTTT. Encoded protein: CASVGQLNEKLFF.

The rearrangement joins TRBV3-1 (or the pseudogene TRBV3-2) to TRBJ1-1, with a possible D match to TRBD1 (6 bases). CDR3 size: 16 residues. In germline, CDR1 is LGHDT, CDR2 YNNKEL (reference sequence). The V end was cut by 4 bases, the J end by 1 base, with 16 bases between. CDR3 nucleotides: TGTGCCAGCAGCCGGCGGACAGCATTGGAGAACACTGAAGCTTTCTTT. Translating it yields CASSRRTALENTEAFF.

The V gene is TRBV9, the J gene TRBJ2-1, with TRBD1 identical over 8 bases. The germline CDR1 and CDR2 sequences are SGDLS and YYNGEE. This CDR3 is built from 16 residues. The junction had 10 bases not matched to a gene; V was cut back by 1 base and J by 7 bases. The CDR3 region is CASSVNPRTGSNEQFF. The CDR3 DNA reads TGTGCCAGCAGCGTAAACCCACGGACAGGGTCGAATGAGCAGTTCTTC.

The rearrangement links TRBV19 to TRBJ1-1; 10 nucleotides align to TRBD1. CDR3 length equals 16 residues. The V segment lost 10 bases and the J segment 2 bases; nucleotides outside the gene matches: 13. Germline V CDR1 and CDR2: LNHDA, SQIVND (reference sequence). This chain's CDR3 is CAIKRGDRGPNTEAFF. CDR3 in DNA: TGTGCCATAAAGAGGGGGGACAGGGGCCCTAACACTGAAGCTTTCTTT.

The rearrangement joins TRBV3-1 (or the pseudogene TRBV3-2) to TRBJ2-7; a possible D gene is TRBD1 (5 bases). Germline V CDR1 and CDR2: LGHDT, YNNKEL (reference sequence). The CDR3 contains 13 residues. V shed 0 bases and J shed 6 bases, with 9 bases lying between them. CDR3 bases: TGTGCCAGCAGCCAAGATAGACAGTTCGAGCAGTACTTC. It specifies CASSQDRQFEQYF.

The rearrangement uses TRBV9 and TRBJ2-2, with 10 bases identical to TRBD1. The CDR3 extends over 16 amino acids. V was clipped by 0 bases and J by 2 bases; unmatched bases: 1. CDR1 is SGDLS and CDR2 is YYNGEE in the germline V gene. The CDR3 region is CASSVGQGANTGELFF. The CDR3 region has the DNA TGTGCCAGCAGCGTAGGACAGGGGGCCAACACCGGGGAGCTGTTTTTT.

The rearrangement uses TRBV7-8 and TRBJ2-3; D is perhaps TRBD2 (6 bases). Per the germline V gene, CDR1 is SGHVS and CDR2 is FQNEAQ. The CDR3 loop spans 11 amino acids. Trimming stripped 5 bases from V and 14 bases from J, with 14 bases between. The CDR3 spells CASSTGSLPYF. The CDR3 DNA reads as TGTGCCAGCAGCACCGGGAGTTTACCGTATTTT.